Listed below are T cell receptor beta chains from one sample, sequenced in a study of T cell responses to AZD1222 COVID-19 vaccine. Measured with immunoSEQ multiplex PCR; TCRdb has only the in-frame clones, and not every one. Here the sample spans 130,000 to 150,000 clones, about 93% being singletons. The sequencing here drew on peripheral blood, taken on day 0 of AZD1222 vaccination. These receptors all stem from an adult in good health. Each CDR3 is given with its conserved first and last residue. Each record gives: D gene, J gene, clone size, V gene, CDR3 DNA, CDR3 protein. A D gene is named only where the DNA matches it firmly. Clone size is shown for a subset of rows, as once, few, many or a class of expanded clone.

D gene: NA; J gene: TRBJ2-2; clone size: NA; V gene: TRBV6-2/TRBV6-3; CDR3 DNA: TGTGCCAGCAGCCACCTGTCTGACCGGGAGCTGTTTTTT; CDR3 protein: CASSHLSDRELFF
D gene: TRBD2; J gene: TRBJ2-1; clone size: NA; V gene: TRBV15; CDR3 DNA: TGTGCCACCAGCAGAGACCTTAGCGGGAGTCCCTACAATGAGCAGTTCTTC; CDR3 protein: CATSRDLSGSPYNEQFF
D gene: NA; J gene: TRBJ1-1; clone size: NA; V gene: TRBV28; CDR3 DNA: TGTGCCAGCAGTTATCGGACAGAGAGCACTGAAGCTTTCTTT; CDR3 protein: CASSYRTESTEAFF
D gene: NA; J gene: TRBJ1-5; clone size: NA; V gene: TRBV11-2; CDR3 DNA: TGTGCCAGCAGCCCGGACAGCAATCAGCCCCAGCATTTT; CDR3 protein: CASSPDSNQPQHF
D gene: NA; J gene: TRBJ2-1; clone size: NA; V gene: TRBV28; CDR3 DNA: TGTGCCAGCAGTGAAGTGGGGGCCAGGGTCGGTGAGCAGTTCTTC; CDR3 protein: CASSEVGARVGEQFF
D gene: NA; J gene: TRBJ1-5; clone size: once; V gene: TRBV5-1; CDR3 DNA: TGCGCCAGCAGCTTAGACAGCTTCGGACAGCCCCAGCATTTT; CDR3 protein: CASSLDSFGQPQHF
D gene: NA; J gene: TRBJ2-1; clone size: NA; V gene: TRBV9; CDR3 DNA: TGTGCCAGCAGCGTATCCGTTTACAATGAGCAGTTCTTC; CDR3 protein: CASSVSVYNEQFF
D gene: NA; J gene: TRBJ2-2; clone size: NA; V gene: TRBV25-1; CDR3 DNA: TGTGCCAGCAGTGAATTGGGGGCAGGGGATGCCGGGGAGCTGTTTTTT; CDR3 protein: CASSELGAGDAGELFF
D gene: NA; J gene: TRBJ2-1; clone size: NA; V gene: TRBV2; CDR3 DNA: TGTGCCAGCAGCCGCCCGGGACCCTACAATGAGCAGTTCTTC; CDR3 protein: CASSRPGPYNEQFF
D gene: NA; J gene: TRBJ2-7; clone size: NA; V gene: TRBV27; CDR3 DNA: TGTGCCAGCAGTCCCCCGGGTCCCTACGAGCAGTACTTC; CDR3 protein: CASSPPGPYEQYF
D gene: NA; J gene: TRBJ1-1; clone size: NA; V gene: TRBV6-2/TRBV6-3; CDR3 DNA: TGTGCCAGCAGTTCCCCGAACCGGGGTAGGAGTACTGAAGCTTTCTTT; CDR3 protein: CASSSPNRGRSTEAFF
D gene: NA; J gene: TRBJ1-5; clone size: NA; V gene: TRBV10-1; CDR3 DNA: TGCGCCAGCATCCGTGATGAGGGAGGTTGGAGCAATCAGCCCCAGCATTTT; CDR3 protein: CASIRDEGGWSNQPQHF
D gene: TRBD1; J gene: TRBJ1-2; clone size: NA; V gene: TRBV5-6; CDR3 DNA: TGTGCCAGCAGCACGACAGGGACCTATGGCTACACCTTC; CDR3 protein: CASSTTGTYGYTF
D gene: NA; J gene: TRBJ1-1; clone size: NA; V gene: TRBV19; CDR3 DNA: TGTGCCAGTAGTATAACGTCGGACATCAACACTGAAGCTTTCTTT; CDR3 protein: CASSITSDINTEAFF
D gene: NA; J gene: TRBJ2-1; clone size: NA; V gene: TRBV19; CDR3 DNA: TGTGCCAGTAGTTCGCAAAGTAGGGCCGGGGCGGAGTTCTTC; CDR3 protein: CASSSQSRAGAEFF
D gene: NA; J gene: TRBJ2-5; clone size: once; V gene: TRBV5-6; CDR3 DNA: TGTGCCAGCAGTGACGGAGAGACCCAGTACTTC; CDR3 protein: CASSDGETQYF
D gene: TRBD1; J gene: TRBJ1-5; clone size: NA; V gene: TRBV5-3; CDR3 DNA: TGTGCCAGAAGCTTGCGTCGGACAGGGACTCAGCCCCAGCATTTT; CDR3 protein: CARSLRRTGTQPQHF